The rows below give T cell receptor beta chains drawn from one sample of a study of OX40 agonist ivuxolimab in advanced cancers. This table comes from immunoSEQ multiplex PCR, and its TCRdb copy is limited to in-frame clones, with some not included. The profile shows about 100,000 clones, 70% to 90% of them singletons. The starting material was CD4+ or CD8+ T cells sorted from blood, obtained in a trial of the OX40 agonist ivuxolimab. The source of these receptors is an adult with an advanced solid tumor such as melanoma, head and neck, liver or kidney cancer. The CDR3 runs from the conserved cysteine through the conserved F or W. The D gene is left open where the match is weak. For some rows the clone size is stated as once, few or many, or as a class when expanded; others skip it.

j_call clone_size d_call v_call cdr3_nt cdr3_aa
TRBJ1-2 NA TRBD1 TRBV28 TGTGCCAGCAGTGTCCCGGGACAGCTCTATGGCTACACCTTC CASSVPGQLYGYTF
TRBJ1-5 NA NA TRBV27 TGTGCCAGCAGTTTGAAAGACTCTCAGCCCCAGCATTTT CASSLKDSQPQHF
TRBJ2-3 once TRBD2 TRBV10-1 TGCGCCAGCCACATAACTAGCGGGGGGGCAAGAGATACGCAGTATTTT CASHITSGGARDTQYF
TRBJ1-1 NA NA TRBV10-3 TGTGCCATCAGTGAGTCTTGGGGTCGGCGGAACACTGAAGCTTTCTTT CAISESWGRRNTEAFF
TRBJ1-5 NA NA TRBV6-1 TGTGCCAGCCTTCGGGACGGAGAACGCTGTTTT CASLRDGERCF
TRBJ2-1 NA TRBD2 TRBV7-2 TGTGCCAGCATCAGGGGGACTAGCGACTACAATGAGCAGTTCTTC CASIRGTSDYNEQFF
TRBJ1-1 NA NA TRBV5-6 TGTGCCAGCAGCCCCCCCACAGGGCCGAACACTGAAGCTTTCTTT CASSPPTGPNTEAFF
TRBJ2-5 NA NA TRBV7-2 TGTGCCAGCAGCTTAATGGGGATCCGGGACCTTCGTTATGAGACCCAGTACTTC CASSLMGIRDLRYETQYF
TRBJ1-3 NA NA TRBV18 TGTGCCAGCTCACCAACGAGGAACTCTGGAAACACCATATATTTT CASSPTRNSGNTIYF
TRBJ2-3 NA TRBD2 TRBV5-1 TGCGCCAGCAGCCCGGGGGGGACTAGCACAGATACGCAGTATTTT CASSPGGTSTDTQYF
TRBJ1-2 NA NA TRBV7-9 TGTGCCAGCAGCTTGGGGGGAAGGAACTATGGCTACACCTTC CASSLGGRNYGYTF
TRBJ1-1 NA NA TRBV19 TGTGCCAGTAGTATGGTAGGGAACACTGAAGCTTTCTTT CASSMVGNTEAFF
TRBJ1-1 NA NA TRBV2 TGTGCCAGCAGTGATCGGTCAGTAAACACTGAAGCTTTCTTT CASSDRSVNTEAFF
TRBJ2-3 once TRBD2 TRBV5-4 TGTGCCAGCACCTCACTAGCGAGTAGCACAGATACGCAGTATTTT CASTSLASSTDTQYF
TRBJ2-2 NA NA TRBV5-6 TGTGCCAGCAGCTCGCAGTACCACTTGAATTCGAACACCGGGGAGCTGTTTTTT CASSSQYHLNSNTGELFF
TRBJ2-1 NA NA TRBV5-6 TGTGCCAGCAGCTACACCCTAGCGTCGACCCACAATGAGCAGTTCTTC CASSYTLASTHNEQFF
TRBJ2-1 NA NA TRBV27 TGTGCCAGCAGTTTGATGGGCGATGAGCAGTTCTTC CASSLMGDEQFF
TRBJ1-1 NA NA TRBV30 TGTGCCTGGAAGGAGGTCGGGGCTTTCTTT CAWKEVGAFF
TRBJ2-3 NA NA TRBV5-6 TGTGCCAGCAGCTTGTACTCAATCATCACAGATACGCAGTATTTT CASSLYSIITDTQYF
TRBJ1-4 NA TRBD1 TRBV18 TGTGCCAGCTCACGATTTTCCGGGACAGGGGATGAAAAACTGTTTTTT CASSRFSGTGDEKLFF
TRBJ1-2 NA TRBD1 TRBV19 TGTGCCAGTCGGGACAGGAACTATGGCTACACCTTC CASRDRNYGYTF
TRBJ2-4 NA TRBD1 TRBV9 TGTGCCAGCAGCGGAAACAGGGGAGCCAAAAACATTCAGTACTTC CASSGNRGAKNIQYF
TRBJ1-1 NA TRBD1 TRBV28 TGTGCCACCCTGACAGGGTTGAGGACTGAAGCTTTCTTT CATLTGLRTEAFF
TRBJ2-3 NA NA TRBV29-1 TGCAGCGTTGAAGTTGGTCCCGGCGCAGATACGCAGTATTTT CSVEVGPGADTQYF
TRBJ1-4 NA NA TRBV5-4 TGTGCCAGCAGCTCGCTGGCTAATGAAAAACTGTTTTTT CASSSLANEKLFF
TRBJ2-7 NA TRBD1 TRBV5-1 TGCGCCAGCAGCTTAGGGACAGGGAAAGGAAGGGAGCAGTACTTC CASSLGTGKGREQYF
TRBJ1-6 NA NA TRBV27 TGTGCCAGCAGTTGGGGGACCGAACTTAATTCACCCCTCCACTTT CASSWGTELNSPLHF
TRBJ2-7 NA TRBD1 TRBV7-2 TGTGCCAGCAGCTTAACTATACCGGGACAGGGCTACGAGCAGTACTTC CASSLTIPGQGYEQYF
TRBJ2-2 NA NA TRBV6-1 TGTGCCAGCAGTGGACAGAGAACCGGGGAGCTGTTTTTT CASSGQRTGELFF
TRBJ2-6 NA NA TRBV28 TGTGCCAGCAGTGGGAGTCAGGGGGGTGGGGCCAACGTCCTGACTTTC CASSGSQGGGANVLTF
TRBJ2-3 NA NA TRBV5-8 TGTGCCAGCAGCGGACAGACAAGGGATACGCAGTATTTT CASSGQTRDTQYF
TRBJ2-7 NA TRBD1 TRBV5-4 TGTGCCAGCAGAGTACATGGCAGGGGGCAGGACGAGCAGTACTTC CASRVHGRGQDEQYF
TRBJ2-4 NA TRBD2 TRBV6-1 TGTGCCAGCAGAGAGGGAGGGACCAAAAACATTCAGTACTTC CASREGGTKNIQYF
TRBJ1-1 NA NA TRBV11-2 TGTGCCAGCAGCTCAGAACGGGGGGGTACTGAAGCTTTCTTT CASSSERGGTEAFF
TRBJ1-5 NA NA TRBV28 TGTGCCAGCAAACGAGGGGATCAGCCCCAGCATTTT CASKRGDQPQHF
TRBJ1-6 NA NA TRBV27 TGTGCCAGCTTCCCCCAAGGGGCGCAGAATTCACCCCTCCACTTT CASFPQGAQNSPLHF
TRBJ1-1 NA NA TRBV28 TGTGCCAGCAGAATAGGGGGGATGGCGAACACTGAAGCTTTCTTT CASRIGGMANTEAFF
TRBJ2-3 NA NA TRBV6-5 TGTGCCAGCACCCCCGGGAGATTGGGCAGCGATACGCAGTATTTT CASTPGRLGSDTQYF
TRBJ1-4 NA NA TRBV10-3 TGTGCCATCAGTGAGGTCCCTAATGAAAAACTGTTTTTT CAISEVPNEKLFF
TRBJ2-7 NA NA TRBV30 TGTGCCTGGAGACTTAAAGGCCCTTCCAGAGAGCAGTACTTC CAWRLKGPSREQYF
TRBJ1-6 NA NA TRBV30 TGTGCCTGGAATCCCCAGGGGACTGGCTCACCCCTCCACTTT CAWNPQGTGSPLHF
TRBJ2-3 NA NA TRBV10-1 TGCGCCAGCAGTGCCAACCCCCATACGCAGTATTTT CASSANPHTQYF
TRBJ2-1 NA TRBD1 TRBV7-2 TGTGCCAGCAGCCCCCGGACAGGCTCCTACAATGAGCAGTTCTTC CASSPRTGSYNEQFF
TRBJ1-5 NA NA TRBV5-1 TGCGCCAGCAGCTTGTATGGGGATAGCAATCAGCCCCAGCATTTT CASSLYGDSNQPQHF
TRBJ1-4 once NA TRBV28 TGTGCCAGCAGTTTTGCAGGGTTGCGAAAACTGTTTTTT CASSFAGLRKLFF
TRBJ2-5 once NA TRBV5-4 TGTGCCGGGAGGGAGACCCAGTACTTC CAGRETQYF
TRBJ1-3 NA NA TRBV7-2 TGTGCCAGCAGCTTAGGGGCGGGCCTCTCTGGAAACACCATATATTTT CASSLGAGLSGNTIYF
TRBJ1-5 NA NA TRBV4-2 TGTGCCAGCAGCCAATCGGACAGAGCAGACCAGCCCCAGCATTTT CASSQSDRADQPQHF
TRBJ1-2 NA TRBD1 TRBV7-2 TGTGCCAGCAGCTACAGGGGGGGAGGCTACACCTTC CASSYRGGGYTF
TRBJ2-1 few NA TRBV30 TGTGCCTGTTCCGATGACACCTTCAATGAGCAGTTCTTC CACSDDTFNEQFF
TRBJ1-4 NA NA TRBV9 TGTGCCAGCAGCGTAGTCGGAGGGATGGGGGAAAAACTGTTTTTT CASSVVGGMGEKLFF
TRBJ1-5 once NA TRBV18 TGTGCCAGCTCACTATCTAGGCAACAGAGCAATCAGCCCCAGCATTTT CASSLSRQQSNQPQHF
TRBJ2-3 NA TRBD2 TRBV2 TGTGCCAGCAGACGGACTAGCGGGGGGCGCGTAGATACGCAGTATTTT CASRRTSGGRVDTQYF
TRBJ2-7 NA NA TRBV28 TGTGCCAGCACCTTGGGGCAAAGTTACTACGAGCAGTACTTC CASTLGQSYYEQYF
TRBJ2-2 NA NA TRBV29-1 TGCAGCGTTGAAGATCGTAACTGGGAGTTGAACACCGGGGAGCTGTTTTTT CSVEDRNWELNTGELFF
TRBJ2-5 NA TRBD1 TRBV4-1 TGCGCCAGCAGCCATGTAACCGGGACAGCCGGAGAGACCCAGTACTTC CASSHVTGTAGETQYF